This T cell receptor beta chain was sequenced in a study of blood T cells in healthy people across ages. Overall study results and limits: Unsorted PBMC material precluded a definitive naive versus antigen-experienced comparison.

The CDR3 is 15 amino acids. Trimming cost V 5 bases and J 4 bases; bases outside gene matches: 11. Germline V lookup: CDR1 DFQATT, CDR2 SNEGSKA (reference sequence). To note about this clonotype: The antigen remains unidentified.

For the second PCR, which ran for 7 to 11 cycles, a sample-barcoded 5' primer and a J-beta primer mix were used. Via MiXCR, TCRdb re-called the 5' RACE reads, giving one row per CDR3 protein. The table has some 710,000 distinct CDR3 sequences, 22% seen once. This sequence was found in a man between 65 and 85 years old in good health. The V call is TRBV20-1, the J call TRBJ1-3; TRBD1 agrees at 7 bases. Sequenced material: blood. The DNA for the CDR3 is TGCAGTGCTCGGATCCAGGGGGGCCTCGGAAACACCATATATTTT. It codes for CSARIQGGLGNTIYF.